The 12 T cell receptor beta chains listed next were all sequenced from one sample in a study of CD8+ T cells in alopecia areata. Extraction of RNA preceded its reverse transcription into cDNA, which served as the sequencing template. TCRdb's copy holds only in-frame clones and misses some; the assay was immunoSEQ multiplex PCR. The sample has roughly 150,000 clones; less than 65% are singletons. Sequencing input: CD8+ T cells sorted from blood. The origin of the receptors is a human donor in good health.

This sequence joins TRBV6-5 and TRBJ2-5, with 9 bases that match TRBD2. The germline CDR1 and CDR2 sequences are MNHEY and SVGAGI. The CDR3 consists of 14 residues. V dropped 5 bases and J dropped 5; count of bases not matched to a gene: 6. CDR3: CASSGSGSTETQYF. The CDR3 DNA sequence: TGTGCCAGCAGTGGTAGCGGGAGTACGGAGACCCAGTACTTC.

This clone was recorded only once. The CDR3 DNA sequence: TGTGCCAGCAGTGAAGGCGGAATGAACACTGAAGCTTTCTTT. Translation gives CASSEGGMNTEAFF. The chain has TRBV2 and TRBJ1-1; D is undetermined. The germline V gene has CDR1 SNHLY and CDR2 FYNNEI. This CDR3 contains 14 residues. The ends were cut back, 1 base at V and 0 bases at J, with 6 bases in the middle.

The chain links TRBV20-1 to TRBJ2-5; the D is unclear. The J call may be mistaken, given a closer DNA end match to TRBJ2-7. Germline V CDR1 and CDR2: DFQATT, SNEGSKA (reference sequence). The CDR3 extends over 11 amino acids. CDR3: CSADGSYEQYF. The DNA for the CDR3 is TGCAGTGCGGATGGCTCCTACGAGCAGTACTTC.

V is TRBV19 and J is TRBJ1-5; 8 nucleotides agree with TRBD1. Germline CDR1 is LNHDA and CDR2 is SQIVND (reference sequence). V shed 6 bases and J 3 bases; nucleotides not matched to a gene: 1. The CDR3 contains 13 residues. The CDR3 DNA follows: TGTGCCAGTAGGGACAGGGCCAATCAGCCCCAGCATTTT. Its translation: CASRDRANQPQHF.

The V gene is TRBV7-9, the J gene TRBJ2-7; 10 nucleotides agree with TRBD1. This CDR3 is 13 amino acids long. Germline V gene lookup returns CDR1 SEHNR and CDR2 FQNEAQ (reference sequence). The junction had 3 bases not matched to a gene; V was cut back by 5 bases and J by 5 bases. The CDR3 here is CASSTTGGHEQYF. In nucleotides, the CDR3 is TGTGCCAGCAGCACGACAGGGGGCCACGAGCAGTACTTC.

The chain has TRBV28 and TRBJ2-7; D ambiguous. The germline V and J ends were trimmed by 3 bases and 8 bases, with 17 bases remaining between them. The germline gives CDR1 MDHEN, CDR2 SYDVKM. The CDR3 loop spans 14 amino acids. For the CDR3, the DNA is TGTGCCAGCAGTTTCTCGGCCCTTCGTATAAAGCAGTACTTC. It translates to CASSFSALRIKQYF.

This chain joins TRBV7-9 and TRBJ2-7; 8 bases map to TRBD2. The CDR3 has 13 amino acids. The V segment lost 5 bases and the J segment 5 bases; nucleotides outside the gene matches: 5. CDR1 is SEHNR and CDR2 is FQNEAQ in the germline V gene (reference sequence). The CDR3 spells CASSPGLVDEQYF. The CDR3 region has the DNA TGTGCCAGCAGCCCGGGACTAGTTGACGAGCAGTACTTC.

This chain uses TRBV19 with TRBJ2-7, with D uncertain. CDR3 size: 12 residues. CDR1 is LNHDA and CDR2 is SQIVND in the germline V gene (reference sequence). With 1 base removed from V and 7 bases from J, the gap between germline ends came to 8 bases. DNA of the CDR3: TGTGCCAGTAGTATAGGAGCGTCGGAGCAGTACTTC. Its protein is CASSIGASEQYF.

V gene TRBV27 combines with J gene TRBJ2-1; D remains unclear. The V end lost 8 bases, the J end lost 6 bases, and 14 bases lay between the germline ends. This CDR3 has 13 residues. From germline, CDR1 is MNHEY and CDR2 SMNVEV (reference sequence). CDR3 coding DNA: TGTGCCAGCTCTCTTGGGCTGTTCAATGAGCAGTTCTTC. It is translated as CASSLGLFNEQFF.

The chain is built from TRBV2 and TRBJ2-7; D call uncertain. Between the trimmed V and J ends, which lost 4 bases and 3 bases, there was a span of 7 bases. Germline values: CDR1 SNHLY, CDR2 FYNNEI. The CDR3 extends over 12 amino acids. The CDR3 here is CASSGEIYEQYF. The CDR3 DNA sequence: TGTGCCAGCAGTGGGGAAATCTACGAGCAGTACTTC. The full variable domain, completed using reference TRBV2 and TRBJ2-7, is EPEVTQTPSHQVTQMGQEVILRCVPISNHLYFYWYRQILGQKVEFLVSFYNNEISEKSEIFDDQFSVERPDGSNFTLKIRSTKLEDSAMYFCASSGEIYEQYFGPGTRLTVT.

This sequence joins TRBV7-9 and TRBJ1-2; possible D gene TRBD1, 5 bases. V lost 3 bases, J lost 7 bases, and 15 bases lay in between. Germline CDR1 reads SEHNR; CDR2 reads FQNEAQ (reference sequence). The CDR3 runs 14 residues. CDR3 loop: CASSLGTQGIGYTF. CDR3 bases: TGTGCCAGCAGCTTGGGGACGCAGGGCATTGGCTACACCTTC.

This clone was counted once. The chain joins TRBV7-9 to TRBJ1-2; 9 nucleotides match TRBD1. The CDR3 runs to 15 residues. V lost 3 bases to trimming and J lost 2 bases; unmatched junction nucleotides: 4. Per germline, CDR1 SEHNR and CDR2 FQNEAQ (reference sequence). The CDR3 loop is CASSLGTGRNYGYTF. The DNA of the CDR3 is TGTGCCAGCAGCTTGGGGACAGGGAGAAACTATGGCTACACCTTC.